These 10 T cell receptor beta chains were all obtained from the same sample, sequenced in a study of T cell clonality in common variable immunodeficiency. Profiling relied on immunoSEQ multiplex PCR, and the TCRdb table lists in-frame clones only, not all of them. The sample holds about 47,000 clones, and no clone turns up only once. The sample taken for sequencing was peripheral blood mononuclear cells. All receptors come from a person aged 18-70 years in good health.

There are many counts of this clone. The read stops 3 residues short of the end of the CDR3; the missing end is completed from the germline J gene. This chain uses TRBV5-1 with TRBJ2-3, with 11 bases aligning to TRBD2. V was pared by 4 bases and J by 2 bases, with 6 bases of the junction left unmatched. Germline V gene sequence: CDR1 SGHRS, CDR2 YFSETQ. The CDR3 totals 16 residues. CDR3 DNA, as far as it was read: TGCGCCAGCAGCGTGACTAGCGGGGAGTACACAGATACG. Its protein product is CASSVTSGEYTDT. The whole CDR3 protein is CASSVTSGEYTDTQYF.

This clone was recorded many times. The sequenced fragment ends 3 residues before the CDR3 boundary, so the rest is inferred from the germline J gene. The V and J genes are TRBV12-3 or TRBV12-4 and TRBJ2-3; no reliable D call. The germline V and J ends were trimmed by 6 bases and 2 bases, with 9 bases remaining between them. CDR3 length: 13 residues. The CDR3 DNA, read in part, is TGTGCCAGCAGCGCGGATCCCACAGATACG. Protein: CASSADPTDT. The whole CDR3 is CASSADPTDTQYF.

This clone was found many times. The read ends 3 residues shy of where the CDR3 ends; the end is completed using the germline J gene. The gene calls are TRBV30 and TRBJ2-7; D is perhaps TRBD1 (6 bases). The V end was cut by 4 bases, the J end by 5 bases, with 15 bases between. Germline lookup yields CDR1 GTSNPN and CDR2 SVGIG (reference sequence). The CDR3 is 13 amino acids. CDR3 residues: CAWNRQGPHEQYF. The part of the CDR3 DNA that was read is TGTGCCTGGAATCGGCAGGGGCCCCACGAG.

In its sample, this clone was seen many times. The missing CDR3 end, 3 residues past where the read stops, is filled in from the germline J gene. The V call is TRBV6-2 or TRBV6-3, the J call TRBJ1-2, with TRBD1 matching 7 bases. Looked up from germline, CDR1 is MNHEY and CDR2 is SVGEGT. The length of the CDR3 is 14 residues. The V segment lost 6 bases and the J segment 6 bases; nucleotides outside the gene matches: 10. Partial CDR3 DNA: TGTGCCAGCAGGGCAACCGGGACAGATAATGGC. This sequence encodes CASRATGTDNG. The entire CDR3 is CASRATGTDNGYTF.

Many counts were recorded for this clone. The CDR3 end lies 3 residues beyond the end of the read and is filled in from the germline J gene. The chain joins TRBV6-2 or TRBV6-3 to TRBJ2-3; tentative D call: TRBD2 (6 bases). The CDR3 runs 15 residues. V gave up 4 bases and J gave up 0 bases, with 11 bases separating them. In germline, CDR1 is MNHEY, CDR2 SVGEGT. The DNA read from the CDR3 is TGTGCCAGCAGTTTCATGGCGGGGAGCACAGATACG. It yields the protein CASSFMAGSTDT. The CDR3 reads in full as CASSFMAGSTDTQYF.

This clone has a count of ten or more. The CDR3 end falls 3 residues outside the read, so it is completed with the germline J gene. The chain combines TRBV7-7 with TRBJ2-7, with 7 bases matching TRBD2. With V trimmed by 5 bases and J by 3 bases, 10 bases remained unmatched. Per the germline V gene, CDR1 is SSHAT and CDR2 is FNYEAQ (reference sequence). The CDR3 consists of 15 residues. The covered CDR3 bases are TGTGCCAGCAGCCCCGGCGGGGGAGGGCACTACGAG. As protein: CASSPGGGGHYE. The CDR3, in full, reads CASSPGGGGHYEQYF. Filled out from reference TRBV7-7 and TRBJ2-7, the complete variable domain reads GAGVSQSPRYKVTKRGQDVTLRCDPISSHATLYWYQQALGQGPEFLTYFNYEAQPDKSGLPSDRFSAERPEGSISTLTIQRTEQRDSAMYRCASSPGGGGHYEQYFGPGTRLTVT.

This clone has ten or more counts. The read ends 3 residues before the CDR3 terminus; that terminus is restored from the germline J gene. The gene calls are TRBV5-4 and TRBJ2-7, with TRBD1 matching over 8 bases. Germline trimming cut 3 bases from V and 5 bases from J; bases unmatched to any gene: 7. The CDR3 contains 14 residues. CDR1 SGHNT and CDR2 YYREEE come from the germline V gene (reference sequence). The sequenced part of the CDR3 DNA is TGTGCCAGCAGCTATAAGACAGGGGAGCACGAG. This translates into CASSYKTGEHE. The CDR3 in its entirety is CASSYKTGEHEQYF.

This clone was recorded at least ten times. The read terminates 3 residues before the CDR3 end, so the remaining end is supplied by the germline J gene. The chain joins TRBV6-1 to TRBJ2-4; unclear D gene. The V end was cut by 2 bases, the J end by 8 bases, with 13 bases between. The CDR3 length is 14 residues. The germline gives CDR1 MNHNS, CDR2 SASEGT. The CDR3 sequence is CASSELVAVDIQYF. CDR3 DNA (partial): TGTGCCAGCAGTGAACTTGTCGCGGTGGACATT.

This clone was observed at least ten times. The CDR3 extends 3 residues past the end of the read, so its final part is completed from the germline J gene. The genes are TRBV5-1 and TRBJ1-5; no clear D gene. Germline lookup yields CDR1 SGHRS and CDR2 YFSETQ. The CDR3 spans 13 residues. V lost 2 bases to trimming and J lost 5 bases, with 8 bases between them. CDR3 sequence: CASSFRGDQPQHF. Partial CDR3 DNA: TGCGCCAGCAGCTTCCGGGGAGATCAGCCC.

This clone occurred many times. The CDR3 DNA, read in part, is TGTGCCAGCAGTTACAGGGGCCTGAGCACTGAA. Translation: CASSYRGLSTE. The whole CDR3 protein reads CASSYRGLSTEAFF. The chain links TRBV6-2 or TRBV6-3 to TRBJ1-1; possible D gene TRBD1, 5 bases. The read is 3 residues too short to cover the CDR3 end, so that end is filled in from the germline J gene. The V end was cut by 2 bases, the J end by 4 bases, with 11 bases between. The CDR3 length is 14 residues. CDR1 MNHEY and CDR2 SVGEGT come from the germline V gene.